This T cell receptor (beta chain) was recorded in a study of relationships among human T cell subsets. Trimming took off 2 bases at V and 2 bases at J, with 11 bases between the two ends. Germline loops: CDR1 SGHAT, CDR2 FQNNGV. This CDR3 is built from 15 residues. Anti-CD45RO beads selected memory T cells out of the CD45RA-negative fraction. From mRNA, alpha and beta CDR3 regions were amplified using semiquantitative ARM-PCR. Exponential amplification used communal superprimers after tagged nested gene-specific primers in ARM-PCR. Via MiXCR, TCRdb re-called the multiplex PCR reads, giving one row per CDR3 protein. The table has thousands of distinct CDR3 sequences, around 52% seen once. Whole-study results and caveats: Over 60% of CD8+ cytotoxic sequences were in clones over 100 reads; regulatory and Th2 had few. Substantial CDR3 sharing among Th1, Th2 and regulatory cells suggested stochastic fate choice. No significant subset differences appeared in V, D, J use, CDR3 length or N-additions.

The table lists this clonotype with a few counts. Antigen: not known. The chain is built from TRBV11-2 and TRBJ2-3, with D perhaps matching TRBD1 or TRBD2 (5 bases each). This sequence was found in a man aged 40-49 years in good health. Specimen: memory T cells sorted from blood. The CDR3 here is CASSLMGRNTDTQYF. The DNA of the CDR3 is TGTGCCAGCAGCTTAATGGGACGGAACACAGATACGCAGTATTTT.